This note documents a single T cell receptor beta chain sequence. Its antigen remains unknown. CDR1 is MNHNS and CDR2 is SASEGT in the germline V gene. The V end lost 1 base, the J end lost 2 bases, and 12 bases lay between the germline ends. This CDR3 has 16 residues. Time point given: patch test 2, 6 weeks after DPC sensitization. Noted treatment: therapeutic diphenylcyclopropenone sensitization with weekly scalp DPC. TCRdb re-called the RACE reads with MiXCR, one entry per CDR3 protein. The data hold a few hundred thousand distinct CDR3 sequences, with about 6% observed a single time. The sample originates from a study of human T cells and chemical hapten exposure. Study summary: DPC (0.01%) was patch tested on the upper back and read at 6 days.

Points from the study as a whole: Donors in the study had alopecia, meaning their immune response may differ from healthy people's.

The material sequenced was whole blood, taken in connection with sensitization to the hapten diphenylcyclopropenone (DPC). The rearrangement links TRBV6-1 to TRBJ1-5; D gene uncertain. The clonotype originates from a woman aged 18-29 years with alopecia areata. Some clones in this sample may be carry-over from other donors' samples. Here the CDR3 DNA reads TGTGCCAGCAGTGAAGAGAGTATTTGGGGCAATCAGCCCCAGCATTTT. It yields the protein CASSEESIWGNQPQHF.